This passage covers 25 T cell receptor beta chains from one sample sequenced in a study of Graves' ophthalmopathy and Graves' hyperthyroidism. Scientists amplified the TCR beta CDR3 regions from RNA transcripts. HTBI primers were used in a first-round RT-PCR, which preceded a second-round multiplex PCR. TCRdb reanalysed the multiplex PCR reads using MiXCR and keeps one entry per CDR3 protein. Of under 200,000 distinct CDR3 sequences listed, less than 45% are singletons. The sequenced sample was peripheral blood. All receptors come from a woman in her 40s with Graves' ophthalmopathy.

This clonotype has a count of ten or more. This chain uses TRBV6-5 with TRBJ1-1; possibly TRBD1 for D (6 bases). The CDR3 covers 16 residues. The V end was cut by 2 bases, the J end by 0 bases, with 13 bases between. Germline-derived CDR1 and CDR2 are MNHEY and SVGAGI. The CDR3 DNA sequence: TGTGCCAGCAGTTACCCTTGGGGACAATTGAACACTGAAGCTTTCTTT. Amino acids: CASSYPWGQLNTEAFF.

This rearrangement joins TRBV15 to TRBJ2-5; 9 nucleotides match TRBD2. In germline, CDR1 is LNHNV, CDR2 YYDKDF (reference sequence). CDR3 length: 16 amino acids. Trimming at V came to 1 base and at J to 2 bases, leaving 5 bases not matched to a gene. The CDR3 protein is CATSRGRLAAQETQYF. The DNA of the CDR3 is TGTGCCACCAGCAGAGGTCGACTAGCGGCTCAAGAGACCCAGTACTTC.

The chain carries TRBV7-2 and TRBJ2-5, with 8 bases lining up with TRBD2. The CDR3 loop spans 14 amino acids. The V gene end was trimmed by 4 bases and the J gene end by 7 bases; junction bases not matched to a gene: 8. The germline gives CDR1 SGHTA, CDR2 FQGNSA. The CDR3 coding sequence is TGTGCCAGCAGCTACCGGGACCGGGGGGGGACCCAGTACTTC. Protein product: CASSYRDRGGTQYF.

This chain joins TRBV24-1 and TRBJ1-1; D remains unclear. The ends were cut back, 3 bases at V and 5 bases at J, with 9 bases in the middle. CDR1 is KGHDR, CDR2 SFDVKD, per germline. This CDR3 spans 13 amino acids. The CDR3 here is CATSDGVGTEAFF. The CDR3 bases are TGTGCCACCAGTGATGGTGTAGGTACTGAAGCTTTCTTT.

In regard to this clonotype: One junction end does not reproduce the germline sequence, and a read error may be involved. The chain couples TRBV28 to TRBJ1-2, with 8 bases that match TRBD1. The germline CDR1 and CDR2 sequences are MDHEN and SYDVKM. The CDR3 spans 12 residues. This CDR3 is CATSIGQGGYTF. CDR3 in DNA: TGTGCCACCAGTATCGGACAGGGTGGCTACACCTTC.

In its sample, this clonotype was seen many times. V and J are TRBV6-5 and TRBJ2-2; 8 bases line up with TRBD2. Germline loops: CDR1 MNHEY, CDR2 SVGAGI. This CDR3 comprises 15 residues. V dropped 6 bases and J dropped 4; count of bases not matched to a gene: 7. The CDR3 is CASRRAGAATGELFF. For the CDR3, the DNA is TGTGCCAGCAGAAGAGCGGGAGCGGCCACCGGGGAGCTGTTTTTT.

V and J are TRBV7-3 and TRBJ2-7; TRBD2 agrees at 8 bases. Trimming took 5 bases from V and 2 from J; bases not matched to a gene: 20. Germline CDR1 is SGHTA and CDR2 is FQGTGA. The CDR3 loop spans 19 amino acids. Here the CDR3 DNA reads TGTGCCAGCAGCCTACGTGGGGGGGCGAAGATAGCGGGAACCTACGAGCAGTACTTC. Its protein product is CASSLRGGAKIAGTYEQYF. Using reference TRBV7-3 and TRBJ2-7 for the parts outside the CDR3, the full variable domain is GAGVSQTPSNKVTEKGKYVELRCDPISGHTALYWYRQSLGQGPEFLIYFQGTGAADDSGLPNDRFFAVRPEGSVSTLKIQRTERGDSAVYLCASSLRGGAKIAGTYEQYFGPGTRLTVT.

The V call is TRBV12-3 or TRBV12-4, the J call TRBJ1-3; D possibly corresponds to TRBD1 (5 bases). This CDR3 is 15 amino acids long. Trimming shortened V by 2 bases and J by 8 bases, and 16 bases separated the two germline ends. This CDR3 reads CASSLRAGRMDTIYF. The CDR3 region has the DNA TGTGCCAGCAGTTTAAGGGCAGGGAGGATGGACACCATATATTTT.

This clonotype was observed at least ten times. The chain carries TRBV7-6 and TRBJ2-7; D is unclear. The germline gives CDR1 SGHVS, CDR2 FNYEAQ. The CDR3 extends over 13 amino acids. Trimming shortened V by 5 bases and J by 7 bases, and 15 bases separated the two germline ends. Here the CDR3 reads CASSGRGIGEQYF. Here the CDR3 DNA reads TGTGCCAGCAGCGGGCGAGGTATTGGGGAGCAGTACTTC.

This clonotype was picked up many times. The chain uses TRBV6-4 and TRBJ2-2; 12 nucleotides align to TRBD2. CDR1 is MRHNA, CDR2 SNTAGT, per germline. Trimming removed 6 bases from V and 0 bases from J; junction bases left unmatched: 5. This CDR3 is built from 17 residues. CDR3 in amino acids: CASRLAGGWANTGELFF. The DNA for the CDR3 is TGTGCCAGCAGGCTAGCGGGAGGGTGGGCGAACACCGGGGAGCTGTTTTTT.

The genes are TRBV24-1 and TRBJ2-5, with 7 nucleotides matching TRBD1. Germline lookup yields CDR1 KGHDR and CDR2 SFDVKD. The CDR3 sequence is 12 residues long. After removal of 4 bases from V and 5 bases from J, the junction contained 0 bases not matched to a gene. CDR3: CATSEDRETQYF. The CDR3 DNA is TGTGCCACCAGTGAGGACAGGGAGACCCAGTACTTC.

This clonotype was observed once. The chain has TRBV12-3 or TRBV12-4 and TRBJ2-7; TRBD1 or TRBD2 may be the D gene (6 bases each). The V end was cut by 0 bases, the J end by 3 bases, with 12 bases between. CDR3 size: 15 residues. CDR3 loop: CASSLAQGTHYEQYF. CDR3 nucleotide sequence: TGTGCCAGCAGTTTAGCGCAGGGGACTCACTACGAGCAGTACTTC.

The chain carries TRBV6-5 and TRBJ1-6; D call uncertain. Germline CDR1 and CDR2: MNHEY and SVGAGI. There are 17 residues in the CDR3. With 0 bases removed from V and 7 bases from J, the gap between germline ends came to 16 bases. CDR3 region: CASSYSDPKLVNSPLHF. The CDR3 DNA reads TGTGCCAGCAGTTACTCCGACCCAAAGCTAGTCAATTCACCCCTCCACTTT.

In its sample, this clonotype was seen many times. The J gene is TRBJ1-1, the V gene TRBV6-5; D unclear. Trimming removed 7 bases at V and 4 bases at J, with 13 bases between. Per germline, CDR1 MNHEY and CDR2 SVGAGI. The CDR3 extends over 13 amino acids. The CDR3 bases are TGTGCCAGCACCACCACTTGGGGCACTGAAGCTTTCTTT. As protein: CASTTTWGTEAFF.

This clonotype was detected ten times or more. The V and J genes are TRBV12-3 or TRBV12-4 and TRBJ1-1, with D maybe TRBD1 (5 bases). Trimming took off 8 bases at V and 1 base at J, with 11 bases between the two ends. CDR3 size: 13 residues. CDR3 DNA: TGTGCCAGCTCCGTTGGGGGGAACACTGAAGCTTTCTTT. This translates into CASSVGGNTEAFF.

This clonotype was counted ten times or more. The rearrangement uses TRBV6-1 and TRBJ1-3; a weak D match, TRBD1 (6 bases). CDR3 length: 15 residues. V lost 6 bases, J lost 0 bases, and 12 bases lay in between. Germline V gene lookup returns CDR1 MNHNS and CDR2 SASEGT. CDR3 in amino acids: CASSQRDISGNTIYF. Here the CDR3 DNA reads TGTGCCAGCAGCCAGCGGGACATCTCTGGAAACACCATATATTTT.

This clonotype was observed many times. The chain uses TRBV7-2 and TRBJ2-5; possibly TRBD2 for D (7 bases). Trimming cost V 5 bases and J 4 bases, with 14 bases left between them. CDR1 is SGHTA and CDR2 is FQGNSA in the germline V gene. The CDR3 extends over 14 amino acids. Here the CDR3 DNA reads TGTGCCAGCAGCGAATTTGGGGGGGCAGAGACCCAGTACTTC. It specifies CASSEFGGAETQYF.

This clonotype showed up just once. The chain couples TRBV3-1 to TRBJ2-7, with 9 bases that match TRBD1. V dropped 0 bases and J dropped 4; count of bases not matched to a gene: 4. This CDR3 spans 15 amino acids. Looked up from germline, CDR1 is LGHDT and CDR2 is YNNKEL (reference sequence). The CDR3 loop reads CASSQDGTGWYEQYF. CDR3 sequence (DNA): TGTGCCAGCAGCCAAGACGGGACAGGGTGGTACGAGCAGTACTTC.

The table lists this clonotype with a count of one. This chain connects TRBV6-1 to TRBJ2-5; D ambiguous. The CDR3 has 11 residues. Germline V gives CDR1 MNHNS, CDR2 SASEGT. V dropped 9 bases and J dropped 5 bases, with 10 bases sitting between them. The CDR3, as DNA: TGTGCCAGTCGGGTTGCGGAGACCCAGTACTTC. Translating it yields CASRVAETQYF.

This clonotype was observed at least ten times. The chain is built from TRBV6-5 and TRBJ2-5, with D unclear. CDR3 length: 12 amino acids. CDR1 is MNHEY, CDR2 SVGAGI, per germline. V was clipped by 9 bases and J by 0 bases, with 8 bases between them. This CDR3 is CASRADQETQYF. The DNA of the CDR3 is TGTGCCAGTAGGGCCGACCAAGAGACCCAGTACTTC.

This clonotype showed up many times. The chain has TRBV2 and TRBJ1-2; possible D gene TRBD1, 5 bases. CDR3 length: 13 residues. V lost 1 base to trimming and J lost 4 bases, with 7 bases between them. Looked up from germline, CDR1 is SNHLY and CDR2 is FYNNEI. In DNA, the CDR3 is TGTGCCAGCAGTGAAGAACAGGTCTATGGCTACACCTTC. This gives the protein CASSEEQVYGYTF.

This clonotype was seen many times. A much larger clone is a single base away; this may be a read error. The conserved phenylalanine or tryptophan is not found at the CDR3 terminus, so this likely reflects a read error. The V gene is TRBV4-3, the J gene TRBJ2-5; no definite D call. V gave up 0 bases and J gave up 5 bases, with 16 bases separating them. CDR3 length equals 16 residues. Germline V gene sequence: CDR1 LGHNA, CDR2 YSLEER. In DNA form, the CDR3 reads TGCGCCAGCAGCCAAGATCCCCTGGTGGGCCTCGAGACCCAGTACCTC. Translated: CASSQDPLVGLETQYL.

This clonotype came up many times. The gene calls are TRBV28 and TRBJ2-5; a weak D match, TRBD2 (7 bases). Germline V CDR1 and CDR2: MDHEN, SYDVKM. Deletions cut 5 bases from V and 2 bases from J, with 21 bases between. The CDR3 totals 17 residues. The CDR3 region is CASSTPLTRGHQETQYF. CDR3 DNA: TGTGCCAGCAGTACACCTCTTACGCGGGGGCATCAAGAGACCCAGTACTTC.

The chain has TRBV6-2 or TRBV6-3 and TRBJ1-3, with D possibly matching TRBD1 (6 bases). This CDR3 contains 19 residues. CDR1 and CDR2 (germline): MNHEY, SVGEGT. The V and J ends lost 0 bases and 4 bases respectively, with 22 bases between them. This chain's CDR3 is CASSYSSIGTWVLGNTIYF. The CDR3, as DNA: TGTGCCAGCAGTTACTCGAGCATCGGGACATGGGTATTAGGAAACACCATATATTTT.

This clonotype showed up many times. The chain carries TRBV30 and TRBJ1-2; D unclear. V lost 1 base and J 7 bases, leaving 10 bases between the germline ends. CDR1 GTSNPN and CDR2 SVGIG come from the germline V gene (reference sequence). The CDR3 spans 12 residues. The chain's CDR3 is CAWSAFGVGYTF. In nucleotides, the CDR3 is TGTGCCTGGAGTGCCTTTGGCGTTGGCTACACCTTC.